This T cell receptor beta chain was identified in a study of spatial heterogeneity in lung cancer. Study in general: Alpha-chain sequences were detected in numbers that were consistently lower than beta-chain sequences. Study-level points and caveats: The study found ubiquitous expanded tumor TCRs in blood more at resection than follow-up.

The CDR3 loop spans 15 amino acids. Germline assignment: CDR1 SEHNR and CDR2 FQNEAQ (reference sequence). After removal of 3 bases from V and 7 bases from J, the junction contained 8 bases not matched to a gene. This clonotype was found many times. The antigen is unknown. A unique molecular identifier was attached to every TCR cDNA molecule. TCRdb analysed the 5' RACE reads with MiXCR anew, one entry per CDR3 protein. Among fewer than 30,000 distinct CDR3 sequences listed, almost 10% were seen once. The sample's time point: blood at routine non-recurrence follow-up after resection. The chain couples TRBV7-9 to TRBJ2-1, with 8 nucleotides matching TRBD1. Sequences were derived from PBMCs, sampled at follow-up. This sequence was found in a male donor with early-stage non-small cell lung cancer. CDR3 in DNA: TGTGCCAGCAGCTTCTCGACAGGGGAGGAGAATGAGCAGTTCTTC. Residues: CASSFSTGEENEQFF. Drawing the rest from reference TRBV7-9 and TRBJ2-1, the complete variable domain is DTGVSQNPRHKITKRGQNVTFRCDPISEHNRLYWYRQTLGQGPEFLTYFQNEAQLEKSRLLSDRFSAERPKGSFSTLEIQRTEQGDSAMYLCASSFSTGEENEQFFGPGTRLTVL.